A single TCR beta chain is shown here with its context. Its antigen is undetermined. This sample is drawn from a study of T cell responses to AZD1222 COVID-19 vaccine. Findings and limits, study-wide: Most donors were white British and more were female, and clonal diversity was possibly underestimated.

Per germline, CDR1 SGHVS and CDR2 FNYEAQ. The V gene lost 1 base and the J gene lost 2 bases, with 14 bases spanning the gap. The CDR3 length is 16 residues. The repertoire was sequenced with immunoSEQ multiplex PCR; TCRdb's copy has only in-frame clones and lacks some. Of around 140,000 clones in the sample, about nine tenths were seen once. The chain has TRBV7-6 and TRBJ2-5, with D perhaps matching TRBD1 or TRBD2 (5 bases each). Here the sequenced sample was peripheral blood, taken 28 days after the second AZD1222 dose. The sequence was obtained from an adult who received the AZD1222 COVID-19 vaccine. The CDR3 nucleotides read TGTGCCAGCAGCTTAGTACCGGGGCCCCTTCAAGAGACCCAGTACTTC. This codes for CASSLVPGPLQETQYF.